Detailed here is one T cell receptor beta chain. The entry originates in a study of shared T cell receptors in the human thymus. TCRdb keeps only in-frame clones here, not all; method: immunoSEQ multiplex PCR. The sample has about 380,000 clones; about 95% are singletons. V was trimmed by 3 bases and J by 0 bases, leaving 13 bases between them. The CDR3 is 15 residues long. Germline V gives CDR1 SGHDT, CDR2 YYEEEE. The specimen sequenced was thymocytes. The TCR sequence derives from a human donor. The chain carries TRBV5-6 and TRBJ2-7, with D perhaps matching TRBD2 (6 bases). The CDR3 reads CASSSPWRVSYEQYF. In nucleotides, the CDR3 is TGTGCCAGCAGCTCCCCGTGGAGGGTCTCCTACGAGCAGTACTTC.